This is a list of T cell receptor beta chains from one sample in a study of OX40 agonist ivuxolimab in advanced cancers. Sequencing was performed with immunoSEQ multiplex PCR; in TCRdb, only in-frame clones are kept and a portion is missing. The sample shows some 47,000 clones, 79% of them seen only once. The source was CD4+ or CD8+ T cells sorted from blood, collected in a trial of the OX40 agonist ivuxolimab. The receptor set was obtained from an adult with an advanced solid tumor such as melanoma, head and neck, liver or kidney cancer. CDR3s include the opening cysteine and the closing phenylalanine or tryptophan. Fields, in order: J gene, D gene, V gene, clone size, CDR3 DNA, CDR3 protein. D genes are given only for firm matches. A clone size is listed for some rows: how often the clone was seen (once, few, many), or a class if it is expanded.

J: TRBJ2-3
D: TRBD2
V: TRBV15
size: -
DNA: TGTGCCACGAGCGGGGGAGCAGATACGCAGTATTTT
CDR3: CATSGGADTQYF

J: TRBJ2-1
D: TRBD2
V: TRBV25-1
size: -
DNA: TGTGCCAGCAGTGGGTTCGGCGGGAGGGCCTTTGAGCAGTTCTTC
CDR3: CASSGFGGRAFEQFF

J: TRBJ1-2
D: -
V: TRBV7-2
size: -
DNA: TGTGCCAGCAGCTCAACCCACAGATCAGGGGCTAACTATGGCTACACCTTC
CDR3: CASSSTHRSGANYGYTF

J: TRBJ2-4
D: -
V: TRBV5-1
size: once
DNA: TGCGCCAGCAGCTTGAATGGCAACCCGGACATTCAGTACTTC
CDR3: CASSLNGNPDIQYF

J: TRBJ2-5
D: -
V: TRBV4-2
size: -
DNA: TGTGCCAGCAGCCAAGATATCCGGGAGCGGGAGACCCAGTACTTC
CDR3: CASSQDIRERETQYF

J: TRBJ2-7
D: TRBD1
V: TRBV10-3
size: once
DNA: TGTGCCATCAGTGAGTCGCAGGGGGCCTACGAGCAGTACTTC
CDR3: CAISESQGAYEQYF

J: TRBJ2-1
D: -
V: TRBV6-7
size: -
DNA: TGTGCCAGGAGGAATTCGACCTACAATGAGCAGTTCTTC
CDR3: CARRNSTYNEQFF

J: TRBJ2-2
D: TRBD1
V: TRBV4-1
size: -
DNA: TGCGCCAGCAGCCGAGGGACAGCGAACACCGGGGAGCTGTTTTTT
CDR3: CASSRGTANTGELFF

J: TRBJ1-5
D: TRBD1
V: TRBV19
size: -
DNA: TGTGCCAGTAGTATAGTTGGACAGGGGGATCAGCCCCAGCATTTT
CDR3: CASSIVGQGDQPQHF

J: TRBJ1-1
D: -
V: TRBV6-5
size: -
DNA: TGTGCCAGCAACCAGGGCACTGAAGCTTTCTTT
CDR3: CASNQGTEAFF

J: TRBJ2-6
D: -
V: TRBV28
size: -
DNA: TGTGCCAGCATATCCCCACGGGGAGGGGCCAACGTCCTGACTTTC
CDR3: CASISPRGGANVLTF

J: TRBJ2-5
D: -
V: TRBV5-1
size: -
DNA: TGCGCCAGCAGCTTGGTAGGCGGGCGCGTGGAGACCCAGTACTTC
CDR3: CASSLVGGRVETQYF

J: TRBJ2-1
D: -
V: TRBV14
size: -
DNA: TGTGCCAGCAGCCATATGGCGCACGGCGCGCAGTTCTTC
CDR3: CASSHMAHGAQFF

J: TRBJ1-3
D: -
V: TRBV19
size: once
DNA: TGTGCCAGTAGTATAACTGCAGGGGCCGGAGGAAACACCATATATTTT
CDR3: CASSITAGAGGNTIYF

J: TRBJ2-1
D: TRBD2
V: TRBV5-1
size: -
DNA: TGCGCCAGCAGCCACACCCGGACTAGCGGGAGGTCGGGTTACAATGAGCAGTTCTTC
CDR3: CASSHTRTSGRSGYNEQFF

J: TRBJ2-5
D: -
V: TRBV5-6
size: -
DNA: TGTGCCAGCAGCGCCTGGCTCTACGGCGGGCAAGAGACCCAGTACTTC
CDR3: CASSAWLYGGQETQYF

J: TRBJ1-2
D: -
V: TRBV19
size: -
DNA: TGTGCCACCAGACAGGATCCTAAAAACTATGGCTACACCTTC
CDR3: CATRQDPKNYGYTF

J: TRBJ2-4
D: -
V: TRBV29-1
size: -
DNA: TGCAGCGTTGAAGGAGTCCTAGCCAAAAACATTCAGTACTTC
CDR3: CSVEGVLAKNIQYF

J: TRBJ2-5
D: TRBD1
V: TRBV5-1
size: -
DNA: TGCGCCAGCAGCTTGGACAGGGGCTGGGCCGAAGAGACCCAGTACTTC
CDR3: CASSLDRGWAEETQYF

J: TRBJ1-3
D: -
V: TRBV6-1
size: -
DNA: TGTGCCGGCGGGGCCAGCGGAAACACCATATATTTT
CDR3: CAGGASGNTIYF

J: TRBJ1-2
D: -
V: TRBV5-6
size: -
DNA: TGTGCCAGCAGCTTGGAAGGGCGGGGTGGCTATGGCTACACCTTC
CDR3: CASSLEGRGGYGYTF

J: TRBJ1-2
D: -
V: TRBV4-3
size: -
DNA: TGCGCCAGCAGCTACAGACTGGAGAACTATGGCTACACCTTC
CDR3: CASSYRLENYGYTF

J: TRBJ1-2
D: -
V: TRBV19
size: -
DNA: TGTGCCAGTAATTGGAGAGGGAGTAGAAGCTACACCTTC
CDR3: CASNWRGSRSYTF

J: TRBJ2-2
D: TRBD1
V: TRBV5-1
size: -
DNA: TGCGCCAGCAGCCGGGACAGCAGCACCGGGGAGCTGTTTTTT
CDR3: CASSRDSSTGELFF

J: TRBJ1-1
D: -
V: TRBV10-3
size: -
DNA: TGTGCCGGGAAGAGCGGGAACACTGAAGCTTTCTTT
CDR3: CAGKSGNTEAFF

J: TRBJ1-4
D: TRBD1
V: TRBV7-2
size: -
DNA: TGTGCCAGCAGCTTAGAGCAGGGGGCCGGTGAAAAACTGTTTTTT
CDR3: CASSLEQGAGEKLFF

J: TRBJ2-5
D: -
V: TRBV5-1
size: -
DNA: TGCGCCAGCAGCTTGGCTCAAGAGACCCAGTACTTC
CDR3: CASSLAQETQYF

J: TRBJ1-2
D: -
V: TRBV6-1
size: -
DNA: TGTGCCAGCAGTGAACTCACCCATTATGGCTACACCTTC
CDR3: CASSELTHYGYTF

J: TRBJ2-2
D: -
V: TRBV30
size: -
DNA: TGTGCCTGGAGTGTGGAGGGATACACCGGGGAGCTGTTTTTT
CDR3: CAWSVEGYTGELFF

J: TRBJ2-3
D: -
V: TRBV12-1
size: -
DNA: TGTGCCAGCAGCTTTGCGCGCGGGGGAGGGCCCAAGCGTACGCAGTATTTT
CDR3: CASSFARGGGPKRTQYF

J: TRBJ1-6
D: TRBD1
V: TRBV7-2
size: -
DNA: TGTGCCAGCAGCTCCCGACAGGGGAATTCACCCCTCCACTTT
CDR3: CASSSRQGNSPLHF

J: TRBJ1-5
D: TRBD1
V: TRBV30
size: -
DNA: TGTGCCTGGGCCGGGACAGTCAATCAGCCCCAGCATTTT
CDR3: CAWAGTVNQPQHF

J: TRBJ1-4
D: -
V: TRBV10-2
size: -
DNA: TGCGCCAGCAGTGACTCGGGGGGGCAGGAAAAACTGTTTTTT
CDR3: CASSDSGGQEKLFF

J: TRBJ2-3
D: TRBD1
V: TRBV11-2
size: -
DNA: TGTGCCAGCAGGCGGACAGGGGGCAGGGATACGCAGTATTTT
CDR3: CASRRTGGRDTQYF

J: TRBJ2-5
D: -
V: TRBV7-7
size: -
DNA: TGTGCCAGCAGTAGGGGCGGGGAGACCCAGTACTTC
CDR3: CASSRGGETQYF

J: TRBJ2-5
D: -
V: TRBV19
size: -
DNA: TGTGCCAGTAGTATAGTGACGGGGGCTAACCAAGGGACCCAGTACTTC
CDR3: CASSIVTGANQGTQYF

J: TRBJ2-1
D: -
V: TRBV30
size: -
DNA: TGTGCCTGGAAGCAGCGGCCAGCTTCCAATGAGCAGTTCTTC
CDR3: CAWKQRPASNEQFF

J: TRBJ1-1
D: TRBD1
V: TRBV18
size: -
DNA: TGTGCCAGCTCCCTGGGACAGGGGAGGAACACTGAAGCTTTCTTT
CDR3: CASSLGQGRNTEAFF

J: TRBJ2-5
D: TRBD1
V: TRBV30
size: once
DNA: TGTGCCTGGGGCCCGGGACAGAGAGGGACCCAGTACTTC
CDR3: CAWGPGQRGTQYF

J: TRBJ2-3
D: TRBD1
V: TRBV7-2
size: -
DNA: TGTGCCAGCAGCCCCCGACAGGGTGCCACAGATACGCAGTATTTT
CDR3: CASSPRQGATDTQYF

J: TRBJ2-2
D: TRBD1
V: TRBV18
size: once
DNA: TGTGCCAGCTCAATGACAGGGGGCTATAACACCGGGGAGCTGTTTTTT
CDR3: CASSMTGGYNTGELFF

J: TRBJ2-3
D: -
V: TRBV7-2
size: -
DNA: TGTGCCAGCAGGGCGATTAGCACAGATACGCAGTATTTT
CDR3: CASRAISTDTQYF

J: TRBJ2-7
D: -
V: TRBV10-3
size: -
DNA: TGTGCCATCAGTGAGCAAACTGGGGTTGGGTCCGAACAGTACTTC
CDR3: CAISEQTGVGSEQYF

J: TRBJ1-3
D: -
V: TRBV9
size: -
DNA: TGTGCCAGCAGCCCCCAAAGTGGGGCCCATAGCGCGAGCTATGGAAACACCATATATTTT
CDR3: CASSPQSGAHSASYGNTIYF

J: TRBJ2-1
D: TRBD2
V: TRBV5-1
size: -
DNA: TGCGCCAGCAGCTTGGAGGAGCTGCCTAGCGGCAACAATGAGCAGTTCTTC
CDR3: CASSLEELPSGNNEQFF